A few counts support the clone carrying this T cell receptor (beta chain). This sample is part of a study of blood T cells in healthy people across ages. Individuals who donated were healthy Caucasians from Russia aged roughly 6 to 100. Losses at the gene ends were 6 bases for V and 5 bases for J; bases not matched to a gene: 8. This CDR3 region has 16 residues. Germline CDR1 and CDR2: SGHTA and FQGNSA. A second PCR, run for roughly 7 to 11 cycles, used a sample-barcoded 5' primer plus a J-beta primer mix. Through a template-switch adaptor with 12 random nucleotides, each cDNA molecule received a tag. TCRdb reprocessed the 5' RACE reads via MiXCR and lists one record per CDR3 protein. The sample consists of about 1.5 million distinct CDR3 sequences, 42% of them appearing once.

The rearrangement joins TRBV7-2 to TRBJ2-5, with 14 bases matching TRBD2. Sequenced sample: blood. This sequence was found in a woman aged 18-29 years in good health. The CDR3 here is CASRRGLAGGDETQYF. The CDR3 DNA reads TGTGCCAGCAGACGCGGACTAGCGGGGGGTGATGAGACCCAGTACTTC.